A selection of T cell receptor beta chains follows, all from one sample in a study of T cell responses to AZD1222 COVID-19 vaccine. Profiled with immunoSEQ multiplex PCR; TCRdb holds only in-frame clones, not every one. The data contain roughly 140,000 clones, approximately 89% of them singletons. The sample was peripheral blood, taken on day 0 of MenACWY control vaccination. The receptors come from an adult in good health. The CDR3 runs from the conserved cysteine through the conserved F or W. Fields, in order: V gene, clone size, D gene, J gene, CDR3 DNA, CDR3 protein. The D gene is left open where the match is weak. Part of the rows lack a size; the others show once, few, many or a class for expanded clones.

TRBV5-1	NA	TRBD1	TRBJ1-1	TGCGCCAGCAGCTTGGTCCCAACAGGGGGAATGAACACTGAAGCTTTCTTT	CASSLVPTGGMNTEAFF
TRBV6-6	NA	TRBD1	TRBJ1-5	TGTGCCAGCAGTTATCCCAAGACAGGGGAGGGCCAGCCCCAGCATTTT	CASSYPKTGEGQPQHF
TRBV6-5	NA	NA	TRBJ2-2	TGTGCCAGCACCCAGACAGGGAGGCCCGGGGAGCTGTTTTTT	CASTQTGRPGELFF
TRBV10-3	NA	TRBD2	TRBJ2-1	TGTGCCATCCGGACTAGCGGGGGGTCGTACAATGAGCAGTTCTTC	CAIRTSGGSYNEQFF
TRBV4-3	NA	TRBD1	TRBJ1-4	TGCGCCAGCAGCCAAGGGTCAGGGGGCCGTAGGAATGAAAAACTGTTTTTT	CASSQGSGGRRNEKLFF
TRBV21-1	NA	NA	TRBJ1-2	TGTGCCAGCAGCCCTCGCTGTAAGGGACAGGAGAACCAAAACTATGGCTACACCTTC	CASSPRCKGQENQNYGYTF
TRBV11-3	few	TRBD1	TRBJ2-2	TGTGCCAGCAGCGCGCCCGGGACAGGGGGCACCGGGGAGCTGTTTTTT	CASSAPGTGGTGELFF
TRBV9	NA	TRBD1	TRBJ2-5	TGTGCCAGCAGCTTGGACAGGGGTCAGACCCAGTACTTC	CASSLDRGQTQYF
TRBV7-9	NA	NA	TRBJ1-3	TGTGCCAGCAGTTCAGGGTGGGGAAACACCATATATTTT	CASSSGWGNTIYF
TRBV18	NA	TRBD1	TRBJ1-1	TGTGCCAGCTCACCCCCGGGACAGAGTACCACTGAAGCTTTCTTT	CASSPPGQSTTEAFF
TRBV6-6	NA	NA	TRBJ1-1	TGTGCCCCCTTGGGGGGCACTGAAGCTTTCTTT	CAPLGGTEAFF
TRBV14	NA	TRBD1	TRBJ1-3	TGTGCCAGCAGCGAGTACAGGGGGCGAAGCTCTGGAAACACCATATATTTT	CASSEYRGRSSGNTIYF
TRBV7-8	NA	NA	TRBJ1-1	TGTGCCAGCAGCTTCACTGTGCTGGACAGCGACACTGAAGCTTTCTTT	CASSFTVLDSDTEAFF
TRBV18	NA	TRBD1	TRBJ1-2	TGTGCCAGCTCACCACTTGGGACAGGGGGTAACTATGGCTACACCTTC	CASSPLGTGGNYGYTF
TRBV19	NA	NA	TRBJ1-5	TGTGCCAGGCCACCAGGCCTCAATCAGCCCCAGCATTTT	CARPPGLNQPQHF
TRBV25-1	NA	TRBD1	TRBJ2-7	TGTGCCAGTGAAGGACAGGGGTGGGAGCAGTACTTC	CASEGQGWEQYF
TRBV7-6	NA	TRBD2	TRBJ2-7	TGTGCCAGCAGAGCGGGGGCCACCTCCTCCGAGCAGTACTTC	CASRAGATSSEQYF
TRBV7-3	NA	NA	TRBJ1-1	TGTGCCAGCAGCTTAACGTTGAACACTGAAGCTTTCTTT	CASSLTLNTEAFF
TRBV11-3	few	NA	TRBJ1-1	TGTGCCAGCAGCGTGCACCGGACGTCTGTCTCTGCCTTCTTT	CASSVHRTSVSAFF
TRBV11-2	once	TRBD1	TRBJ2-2	TGTGCCAGCAGCTTAACGAGGACAGGGGTGACCGGGGAGCTGTTTTTT	CASSLTRTGVTGELFF
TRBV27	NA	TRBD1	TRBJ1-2	TGTGCCAGCAGTTCCAAAATCCCAACAGGGGGCTCTAACTATGGCTACACCTTC	CASSSKIPTGGSNYGYTF
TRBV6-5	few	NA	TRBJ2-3	TGTGCCAGCAGTTACAGGGGGGCAGATACGCAGTATTTT	CASSYRGADTQYF
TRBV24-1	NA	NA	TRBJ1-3	TGTGCCACCAGTGATGGAACGCCAGAGGGAAACACCATATATTTT	CATSDGTPEGNTIYF
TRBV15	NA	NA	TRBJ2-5	TGTGCCACCAGCCTAGACCCGCAGCAAGAGACCCAGTACTTC	CATSLDPQQETQYF
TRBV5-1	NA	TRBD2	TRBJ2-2	TGCGCCAGCAGCCCCCAGGAGCGGGGGGTTACCGGGGAGCTGTTTTTT	CASSPQERGVTGELFF
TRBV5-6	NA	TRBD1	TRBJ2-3	TGTGCCAGCAGCTTTTCGACAGGGCTGATCACAGATACGCAGTATTTT	CASSFSTGLITDTQYF
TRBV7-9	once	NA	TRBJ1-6	TGTGCCAGCAGCACCCTTCGGTCACCCCTCCACTTT	CASSTLRSPLHF
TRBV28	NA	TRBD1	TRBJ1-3	TGTGCCAGCGGGACAGGAAGAAACACCATATATTTT	CASGTGRNTIYF
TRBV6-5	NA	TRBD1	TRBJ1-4	TGTGCCAGCAGACCACAGGGGGCAGCTAATGAAAAACTGTTTTTT	CASRPQGAANEKLFF
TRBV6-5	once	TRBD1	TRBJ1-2	TGTGCCAGCAGTTTTACAGGGGGCTCGAACTATGGCTACACCTTC	CASSFTGGSNYGYTF
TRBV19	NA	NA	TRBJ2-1	TGTGCCAGTAGATCGGGGTTCGAGCAGTTCTTC	CASRSGFEQFF
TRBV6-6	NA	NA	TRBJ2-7	TGTGCCAGCAGCGTGACAGGTAGCTCCTACGAGCAGTACTTC	CASSVTGSSYEQYF
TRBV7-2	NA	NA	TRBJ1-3	TGTGCCAGCAGCACGGTGCGCGTTGACACCATATATTTT	CASSTVRVDTIYF
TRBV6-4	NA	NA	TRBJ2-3	TGTGCCAGCAGTGACGCAGATACGCAGTATTTT	CASSDADTQYF
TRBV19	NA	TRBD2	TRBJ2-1	TGTGCCAGTAGTCTTGGGATAGCGGGGGTCAATGAGCAGTTCTTC	CASSLGIAGVNEQFF
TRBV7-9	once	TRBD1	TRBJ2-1	TGTGCCAGCAGCTTAGGCACCTTACAGGGGGCGTTTGATGGTGAGCAGTTCTTC	CASSLGTLQGAFDGEQFF
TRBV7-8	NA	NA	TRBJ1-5	TGTGCCAGCAGCTTAGAGGCAGGTCGTAATCAGCCCCAGCATTTT	CASSLEAGRNQPQHF
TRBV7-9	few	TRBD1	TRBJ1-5	TGTGCCAGCAGCTCCTCGCCAGGGGGCGATCAGCCCCAGCATTTT	CASSSSPGGDQPQHF
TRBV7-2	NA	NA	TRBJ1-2	TGTGCCAGCAGCCCGACGGGAGCTAACTATGGCTACACCTTC	CASSPTGANYGYTF
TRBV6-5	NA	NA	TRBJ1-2	TGTGCCAGCGGAGGGGCCAAGAGTGGCTACATCTTC	CASGGAKSGYIF
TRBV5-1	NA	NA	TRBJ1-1	TGCGCCAGCAGCTTGGACAGGGCGGACACTGAAGCTTTCTTT	CASSLDRADTEAFF
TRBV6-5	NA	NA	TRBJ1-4	TGTGCCAGCAGTTATCGGTTGGGGCCTAATGAAAAACTGTTTTTT	CASSYRLGPNEKLFF
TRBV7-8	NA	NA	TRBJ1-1	TGTGCCAGCAGCCCCCGTGGGGGTAACACTGAAGCTTTCTTT	CASSPRGGNTEAFF
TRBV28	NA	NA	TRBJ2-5	TGTGCCAGCAGCAGTAAACAGGGTCCCCAAGAGACCCAGTACTTC	CASSSKQGPQETQYF
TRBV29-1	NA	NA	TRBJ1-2	TGCAGCGTTAATTCCAGGGCAAACTATGGCTACACCTTC	CSVNSRANYGYTF
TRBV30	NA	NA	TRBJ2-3	TGTGCCTGGAGAACCGAGGATACGCAGTATTTT	CAWRTEDTQYF
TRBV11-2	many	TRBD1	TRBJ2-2	TGTGCCAGCAGACCGATCAGGGGGATTCGGGAGCTGTTTTTT	CASRPIRGIRELFF
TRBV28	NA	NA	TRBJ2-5	TGTGCCATCCTGGAGGGGAGGGGGGAGACCCAGTACTTC	CAILEGRGETQYF
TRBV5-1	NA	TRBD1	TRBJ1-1	TGCGCCAGCAGCCTTGGACAGGGCGGTAACACTGAAGCTTTCTTT	CASSLGQGGNTEAFF
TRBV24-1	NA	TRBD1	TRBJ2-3	TGTGCCACCAGTGAGCACCCACAGGGGGCTAACACAGATACGCAGTATTTT	CATSEHPQGANTDTQYF
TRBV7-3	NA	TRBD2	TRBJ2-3	TGTGCCAGCAGCTTAACGTTGAGCGGGACCGCAGATACGCAGTATTTT	CASSLTLSGTADTQYF